This T cell receptor (beta chain) was identified in a study of blood T cell repertoires in COVID-19. Seattle cases were enrolled at active infection and followed longitudinally. This CDR3 has 13 amino acids. V was trimmed by 3 bases and J by 7 bases, leaving 13 bases between them. In germline, CDR1 is SGHRS, CDR2 YFSETQ. The protocol was immunoSEQ multiplex PCR, while the TCRdb copy is restricted to in-frame clones and leaves out a portion. The repertoire holds roughly 260,000 clones, with approximately 91% as singletons. The rearrangement joins TRBV5-1 to TRBJ2-5; TRBD1 might be the D (6 bases). The sequence came from a woman in her twenties or thirties with COVID-19, enrolled during active disease. The sequenced material came from peripheral blood. The CDR3 spells CASSSQGSTTQYF. The CDR3 coding sequence is TGCGCCAGCAGCTCTCAGGGGAGTACGACCCAGTACTTC.